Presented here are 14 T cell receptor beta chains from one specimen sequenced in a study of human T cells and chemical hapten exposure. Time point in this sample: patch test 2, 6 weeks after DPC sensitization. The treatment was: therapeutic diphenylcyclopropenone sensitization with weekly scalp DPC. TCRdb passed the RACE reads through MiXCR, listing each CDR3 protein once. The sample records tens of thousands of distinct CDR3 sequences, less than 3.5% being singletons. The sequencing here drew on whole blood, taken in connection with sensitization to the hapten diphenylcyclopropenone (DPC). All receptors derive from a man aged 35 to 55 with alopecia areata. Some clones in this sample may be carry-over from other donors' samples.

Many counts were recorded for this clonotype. CDR3 residues: CASSSDRAGGYTF. The DNA for the CDR3 is TGTGCCAGCAGCTCGGACAGGGCAGGTGGCTACACCTTC. The V gene is TRBV5-4, the J gene TRBJ1-2, with 8 bases fitting TRBD1. V was pared by 3 bases and J by 7 bases, with 5 bases of the junction left unmatched. Germline V gene data show CDR1 as SGHNT and CDR2 as YYREEE (reference sequence). The CDR3 contains 13 residues.

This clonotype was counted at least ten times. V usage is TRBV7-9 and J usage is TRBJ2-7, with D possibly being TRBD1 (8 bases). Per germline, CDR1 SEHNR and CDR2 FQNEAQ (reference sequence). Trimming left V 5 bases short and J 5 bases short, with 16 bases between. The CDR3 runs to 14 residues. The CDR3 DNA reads TGTGCCAGCAGCCAAAGGACAGGGAGGGACGAGCAGTACTTC. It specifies CASSQRTGRDEQYF.

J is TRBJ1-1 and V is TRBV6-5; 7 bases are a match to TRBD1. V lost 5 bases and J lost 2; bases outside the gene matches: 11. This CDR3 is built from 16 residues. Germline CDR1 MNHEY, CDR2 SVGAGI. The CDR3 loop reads CASSNDAGTVNTEAFF. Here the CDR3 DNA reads TGTGCCAGCAGTAATGATGCCGGGACAGTAAACACTGAAGCTTTCTTT.

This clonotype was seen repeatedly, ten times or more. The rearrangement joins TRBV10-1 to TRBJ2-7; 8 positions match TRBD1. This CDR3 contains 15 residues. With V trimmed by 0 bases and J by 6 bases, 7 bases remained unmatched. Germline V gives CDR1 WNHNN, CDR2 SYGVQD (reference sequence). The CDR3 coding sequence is TGCGCCAGCAGTGAGTCGAAGGGACAGGCGGCCGAGCAGTACTTC. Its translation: CASSESKGQAAEQYF.

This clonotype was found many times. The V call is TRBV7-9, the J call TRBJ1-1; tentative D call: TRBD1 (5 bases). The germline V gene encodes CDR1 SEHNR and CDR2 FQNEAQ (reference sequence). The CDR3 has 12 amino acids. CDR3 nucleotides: TGTGCAATATTTGCGGGGGGAGAAGCGGCTTTCTTT. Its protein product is CAIFAGGEAAFF. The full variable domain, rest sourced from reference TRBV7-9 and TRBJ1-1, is DTGVSQNPRHKITKRGQNVTFRCDPISEHNRLYWYRQTLGQGPEFLTYFQNEAQLEKSRLLSDRFSAERPKGSFSTLEIQRTEQGDSAMYLCAIFAGGEAAFFGQGTRLTVV.

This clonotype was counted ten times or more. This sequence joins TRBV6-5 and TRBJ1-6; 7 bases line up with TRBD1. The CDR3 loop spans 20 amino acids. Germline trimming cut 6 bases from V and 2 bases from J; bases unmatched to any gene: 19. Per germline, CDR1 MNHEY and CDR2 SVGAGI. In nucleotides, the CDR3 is TGTGCCAGCAGCCGAAGAGCGGGACAGCAATCTAAAGCCTATAATTCACCCCTCCACTTT. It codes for CASSRRAGQQSKAYNSPLHF.

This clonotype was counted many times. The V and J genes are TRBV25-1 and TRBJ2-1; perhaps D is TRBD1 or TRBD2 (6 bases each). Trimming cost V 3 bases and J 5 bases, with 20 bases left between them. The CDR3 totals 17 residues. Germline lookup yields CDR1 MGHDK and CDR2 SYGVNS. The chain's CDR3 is CASSDRPRGAFNNEQFF. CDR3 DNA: TGTGCCAGCAGTGATCGCCCTAGGGGGGCATTTAACAATGAGCAGTTCTTC. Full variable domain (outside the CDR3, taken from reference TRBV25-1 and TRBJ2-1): EADIYQTPRYLVIGTGKKITLECSQTMGHDKMYWYQQDPGMELHLIHYSYGVNSTEKGDLSSESTVSRIRTEHFPLTLESARPSHTSQYLCASSDRPRGAFNNEQFFGPGTRLTVL.

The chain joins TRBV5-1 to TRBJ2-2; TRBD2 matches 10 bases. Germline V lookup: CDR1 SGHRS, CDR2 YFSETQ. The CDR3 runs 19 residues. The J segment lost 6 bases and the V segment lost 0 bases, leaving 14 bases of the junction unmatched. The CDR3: CASSLVSASGRAAPGELFF. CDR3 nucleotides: TGCGCCAGCAGCTTGGTTTCGGCTAGCGGGAGAGCTGCCCCCGGGGAGCTGTTTTTT.

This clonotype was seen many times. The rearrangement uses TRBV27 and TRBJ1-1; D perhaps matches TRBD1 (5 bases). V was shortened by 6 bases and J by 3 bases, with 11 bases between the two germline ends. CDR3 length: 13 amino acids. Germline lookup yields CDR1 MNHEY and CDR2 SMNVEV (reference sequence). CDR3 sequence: CASRYMGHTEAFF. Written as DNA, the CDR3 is TGTGCCAGCAGATACATGGGGCACACTGAAGCTTTCTTT.

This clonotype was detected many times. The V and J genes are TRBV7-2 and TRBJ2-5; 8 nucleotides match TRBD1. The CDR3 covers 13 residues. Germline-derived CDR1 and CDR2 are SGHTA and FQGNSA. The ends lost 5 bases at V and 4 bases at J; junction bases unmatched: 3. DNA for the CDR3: TGTGCCAGCAGCACCGGACAGGGAGAGACCCAGTACTTC. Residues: CASSTGQGETQYF. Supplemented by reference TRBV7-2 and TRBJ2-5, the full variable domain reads GAGVSQSPSNKVTEKGKDVELRCDPISGHTALYWYRQSLGQGLEFLIYFQGNSAPDKSGLPSDRFSAERTGGSVSTLTIQRTQQEDSAVYLCASSTGQGETQYFGPGTRLLVL.

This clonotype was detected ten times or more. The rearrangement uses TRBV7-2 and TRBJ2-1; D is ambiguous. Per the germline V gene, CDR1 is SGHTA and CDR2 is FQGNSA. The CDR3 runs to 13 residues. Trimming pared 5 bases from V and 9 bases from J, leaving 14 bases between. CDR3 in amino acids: CASSPSRWGEQFF. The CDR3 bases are TGTGCCAGCAGCCCGTCTAGATGGGGTGAGCAGTTCTTC.

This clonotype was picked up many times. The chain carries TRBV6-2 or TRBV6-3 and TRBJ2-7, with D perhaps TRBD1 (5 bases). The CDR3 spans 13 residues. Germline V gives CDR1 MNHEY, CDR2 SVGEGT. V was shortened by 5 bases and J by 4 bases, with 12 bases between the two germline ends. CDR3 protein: CASSAPDSYEQYF. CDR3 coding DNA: TGTGCCAGCAGTGCTCCAGACAGTTACGAGCAGTACTTC.

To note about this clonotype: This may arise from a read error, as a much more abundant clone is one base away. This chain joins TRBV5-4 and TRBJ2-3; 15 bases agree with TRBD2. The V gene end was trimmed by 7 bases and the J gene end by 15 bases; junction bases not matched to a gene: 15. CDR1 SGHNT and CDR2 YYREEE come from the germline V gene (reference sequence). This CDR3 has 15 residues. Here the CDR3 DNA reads TGTGCCAGCCGTTCTTCGGGACTAGCGGGAGGTGGTCGATATTTT. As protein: CASRSSGLAGGGRYF.

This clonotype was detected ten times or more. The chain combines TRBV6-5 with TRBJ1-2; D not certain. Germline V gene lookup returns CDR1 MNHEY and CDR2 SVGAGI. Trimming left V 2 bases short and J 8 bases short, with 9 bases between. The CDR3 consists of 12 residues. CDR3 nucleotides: TGTGCCAGCAGTTACGCCGGGAGCGGCTACACCTTC. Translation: CASSYAGSGYTF.